Below, one T cell receptor beta chain is given with its context. Its cognate antigen is unknown. Primed by a sample-barcoded 5' primer and a J-beta primer mix, a second PCR proceeded for roughly 7 to 11 cycles. TCRdb itself ran the 5' RACE reads through MiXCR, one entry per CDR3 protein. Of under 1,000,000 distinct CDR3 sequences listed, around 36% are singletons. This sample was included in a study of blood T cells in healthy people across ages. Regarding the study as a whole: Any changes in expanded clonotypes were possibly confounded, as donor CMV status remained unknown. Any conclusive comparison of naive versus antigen-experienced cells was prevented by using unsorted PBMCs. In long-lived donors, naive CD4+ cell counts and diversity exceeded those of aged donors.

Russia was home to the donors, healthy Caucasian individuals aged roughly 6 to 95. CDR3 length: 16 amino acids. The germline V gene has CDR1 SEHNR and CDR2 FQNEAQ (reference sequence). The ends were cut back, 5 bases at V and 3 bases at J, with 19 bases in the middle. The material sequenced was blood. V and J are TRBV7-9 and TRBJ1-1; the D gene is possibly TRBD1 (5 bases). This clonotype was obtained from a young man in good health. The CDR3 here is CASSHHEGRGHTEAFF. CDR3 DNA: TGTGCCAGCAGCCACCACGAGGGGCGGGGCCACACTGAAGCTTTCTTT.